This section outlines one T cell receptor (beta chain) sequence together with its context. This CDR3 region has 14 residues. V was pared by 8 bases and J by 0 bases, with 13 bases between. The germline V gene encodes CDR1 MDHEN and CDR2 SYDVKM. The sample originates from a study of long-term antiretroviral therapy in people with HIV. Survey level was the resolution at which the v3.0 immunoSEQ assay ran. TCRdb keeps only in-frame clones here, not all; method: immunoSEQ multiplex PCR. The profile shows 24,000 or so clones, about four fifths of them singletons. Sequences were derived from unsorted PBMCs, sampled 3 years after starting antiretroviral therapy. This receptor was taken from a man aged 18 to 29 with HIV. The chain employs TRBV28 and TRBJ1-2; no clear D. The CDR3 nucleotides are TGTGCCAGCGAGGAGGACGGACCTAACTATGGCTACACCTTC. It encodes CASEEDGPNYGYTF.